One sample yielded the 17 T cell receptor beta chains listed below, sequenced in a study of Graves' ophthalmopathy and Graves' hyperthyroidism. RNA transcripts were the source from which TCR beta CDR3 regions were amplified. The workflow started with a first-round RT-PCR run with HTBI primers and then moved on to a second-round multiplex PCR. Via MiXCR, TCRdb re-called the multiplex PCR reads, giving one row per CDR3 protein. This sample has 200,000 to 250,000 distinct CDR3 sequences, with 20% to 25% found just once. Sequencing was performed on peripheral blood. The source is a woman in her 50s with Graves' ophthalmopathy.

This clonotype was seen repeatedly, ten times or more. V and J are TRBV2 and TRBJ1-2; D gene ambiguous. The CDR3 runs to 13 residues. Germline CDR1 and CDR2: SNHLY and FYNNEI. Trimming removed 2 bases at V and 13 bases at J, with 17 bases between. This CDR3 reads CASSESPGRFSTF. CDR3 in DNA: TGTGCCAGCAGTGAATCCCCAGGTCGGTTTAGCACCTTC.

This clonotype was detected many times. The rearrangement joins TRBV10-3 to TRBJ2-7; D remains unclear. Deletions cut 3 bases from V and 1 base from J, with 7 bases between. Germline-derived CDR1 and CDR2 are ENHRY and SYGVKD. This CDR3 is built from 13 residues. The CDR3 is CAISESASYEQYF. CDR3 nucleotides: TGTGCCATCAGTGAATCGGCTTCCTACGAGCAGTACTTC.

This clonotype came up a few times. V usage is TRBV2 and J usage is TRBJ1-1; possible D gene TRBD1, 6 bases. The CDR3 extends over 15 amino acids. Per the germline V gene, CDR1 is SNHLY and CDR2 is FYNNEI. Trimming cost V 3 bases and J 7 bases, with 18 bases left between them. This chain's CDR3 is CASSDPMGHRIEAFF. CDR3 nucleotides: TGTGCCAGCAGTGACCCCATGGGACACCGAATTGAAGCTTTCTTT.

This clonotype was counted ten times or more. The V gene is TRBV20-1, the J gene TRBJ2-7; the D is unclear. Germline values: CDR1 DFQATT, CDR2 SNEGSKA (reference sequence). The CDR3 extends over 14 amino acids. Trimming left V 3 bases short and J 5 bases short, with 17 bases between. In DNA form, the CDR3 reads TGCAGTGCTAGGGGCAGACGGATGACGAACGAGCAGTACTTC. Amino acids: CSARGRRMTNEQYF.

The rearrangement uses TRBV10-3 and TRBJ2-7; 13 bases are a match to TRBD2. J was trimmed by 0 bases and V by 8 bases; bases with no gene match: 1. Germline CDR1 reads ENHRY; CDR2 reads SYGVKD. The CDR3 runs 14 residues. The CDR3 sequence is CAIGTSGASYEQYF. CDR3 DNA: TGTGCCATCGGGACTAGCGGGGCCTCCTACGAGCAGTACTTC.

The count of this clonotype is one. An end of the junction differs from the germline gene, which may be a read error. The CDR3, as DNA: TGTGCCTGGACAGGGAACAATCAGCCCCAACGTTTT. Amino acids: CAWTGNNQPQRF. V gene TRBV30 combines with J gene TRBJ1-5; weak D call: TRBD1 (5 bases). CDR3 length: 12 amino acids. CDR1 and CDR2 from the germline V gene are GTSNPN and SVGIG (reference sequence).

The sample holds many counts of this clonotype. The chain combines TRBV7-3 with TRBJ2-7; TRBD2 agrees at 8 bases. Per germline, CDR1 SGHTA and CDR2 FQGTGA. The J segment lost 6 bases and the V segment lost 2 bases, leaving 3 bases of the junction unmatched. The CDR3 contains 13 residues. The DNA for the CDR3 is TGTGCCAGCAGCTTAGGGGCGGGAGGCGAGCAGTACTTC. Encoded protein: CASSLGAGGEQYF.

Ten or more counts support this clonotype. V and J are TRBV6-5 and TRBJ1-1; D possibly corresponds to TRBD1 (6 bases). Germline CDR1 MNHEY, CDR2 SVGAGI. The length of the CDR3 is 16 residues. Between the trimmed V and J ends, which lost 0 bases and 3 bases, there was a span of 14 bases. DNA for the CDR3: TGTGCCAGCAGTTACTCGAATACAGGGCTAGACACTGAAGCTTTCTTT. Translated, it gives CASSYSNTGLDTEAFF.

The chain combines TRBV5-1 with TRBJ2-2; D is undetermined. The CDR3 totals 15 residues. Trimming took 0 bases from V and 5 from J, leaving 11 bases between them. The germline V gene has CDR1 SGHRS and CDR2 YFSETQ. The CDR3 DNA reads as TGCGCCAGCAGCTTGGGATCCCTGGGGACCGGGGAGCTGTTTTTT. Encoded protein: CASSLGSLGTGELFF.

Many counts were recorded for this clonotype. The V gene is TRBV6-1, the J gene TRBJ1-2; no clear D. This CDR3 region has 13 residues. V lost 0 bases, J lost 6 bases, and 8 bases lay in between. Germline V gene sequence: CDR1 MNHNS, CDR2 SASEGT. The CDR3 region has the DNA TGTGCCAGCAGTGAAGCGAGGGCGAATGGCTACACCTTC. As protein: CASSEARANGYTF.

This clonotype was found many times. The rearrangement uses TRBV29-1 and TRBJ2-2; the match to TRBD2 covers 11 bases. V was pared by 3 bases and J by 6 bases, with 9 bases of the junction left unmatched. CDR1 and CDR2 (germline): SQVTM, ANQGSEA. The CDR3 spans 16 residues. The DNA of the CDR3 is TGCAGCGTTGATGGGACTAGCGGAGGCAGGCCCGGGGAGCTGTTTTTT. It yields the protein CSVDGTSGGRPGELFF.

This clonotype was observed many times. The chain is built from TRBV12-3 or TRBV12-4 and TRBJ1-2, with TRBD1 matching 7 bases. The CDR3 totals 13 residues. Trimming at V came to 5 bases and at J to 7 bases, leaving 7 bases not matched to a gene. In DNA, the CDR3 is TGTGCCAGCAGTCCCGACAGGGCGGGTGGCTACACCTTC. Protein sequence: CASSPDRAGGYTF.

The chain has TRBV6-1 and TRBJ1-1; TRBD1 agrees at 7 bases. In germline, CDR1 is MNHNS, CDR2 SASEGT. V gave up 6 bases and J gave up 1 base; unmatched junction bases: 5. This CDR3 region has 14 residues. The CDR3 is CASRQTGKNTEAFF. DNA for the CDR3: TGTGCCAGCAGGCAGACAGGGAAGAACACTGAAGCTTTCTTT.

This clonotype has at least ten counts. The CDR3 here is CASSSWDRGRQETQYF. Written as DNA, the CDR3 is TGTGCCAGCAGCTCCTGGGACAGGGGGAGACAAGAGACCCAGTACTTC. The gene calls are TRBV11-2 and TRBJ2-5; 11 bases are a match to TRBD1. Germline CDR1 is SGHAT and CDR2 is FQNNGV. V trimming: 4 bases; J trimming: 2 bases; junction bases outside the gene matches: 6. The CDR3 runs 16 residues.

This CDR3 is CASNDRAGNTIYF. In nucleotides, the CDR3 is TGTGCCAGCAACGACAGGGCTGGAAACACCATATATTTT. The chain is built from TRBV7-9 and TRBJ1-3; TRBD1 aligns across 7 bases. CDR1 is SEHNR and CDR2 is FQNEAQ in the germline V gene (reference sequence). The CDR3 has 13 residues. V lost 7 bases, J lost 2 bases, and 2 bases stayed unmatched.

V and J are TRBV7-6 and TRBJ1-1, with D possibly being TRBD1 (5 bases). This CDR3 has 15 amino acids. CDR1 is SGHVS and CDR2 is FNYEAQ in the germline V gene. Between the trimmed V and J ends, which lost 5 bases and 1 base, there was a span of 14 bases. CDR3 nucleotides: TGTGCCAGCAGCCAAAACAGGCGCCAGAACACTGAAGCTTTCTTT. It encodes CASSQNRRQNTEAFF. The entire variable domain, with the rest obtained from reference TRBV7-6 and TRBJ1-1, is as follows: GAGVSQSPRYKVTKRGQDVALRCDPISGHVSLYWYRQALGQGPEFLTYFNYEAQQDKSGLPNDRFSAERPEGSISTLTIQRTEQRDSAMYRCASSQNRRQNTEAFFGQGTRLTVV.

This clonotype was seen a handful of times. The chain couples TRBV7-8 to TRBJ1-3; TRBD1 agrees at 7 bases. The CDR3 runs 16 residues. The J segment lost 0 bases and the V segment lost 3 bases, leaving 5 bases of the junction unmatched. From germline, CDR1 is SGHVS and CDR2 FQNEAQ. The CDR3: CASSLGDSPSGNTIYF. CDR3 DNA: TGTGCCAGCAGCTTGGGGGACAGTCCCTCTGGAAACACCATATATTTT.